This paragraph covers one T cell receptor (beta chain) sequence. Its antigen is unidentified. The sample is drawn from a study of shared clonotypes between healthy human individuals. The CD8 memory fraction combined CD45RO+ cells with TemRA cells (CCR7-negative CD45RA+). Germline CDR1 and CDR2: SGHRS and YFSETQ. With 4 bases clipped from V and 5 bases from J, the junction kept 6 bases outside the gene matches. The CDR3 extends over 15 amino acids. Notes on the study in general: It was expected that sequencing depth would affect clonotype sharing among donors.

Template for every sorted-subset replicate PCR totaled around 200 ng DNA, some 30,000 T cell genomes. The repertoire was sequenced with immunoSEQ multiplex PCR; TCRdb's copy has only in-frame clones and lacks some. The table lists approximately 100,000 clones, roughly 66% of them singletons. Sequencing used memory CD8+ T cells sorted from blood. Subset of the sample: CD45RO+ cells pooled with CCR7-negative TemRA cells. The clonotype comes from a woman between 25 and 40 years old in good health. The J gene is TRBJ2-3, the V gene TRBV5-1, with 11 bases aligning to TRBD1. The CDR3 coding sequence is TGCGCCAGCAGCGGACAGGGGGCGCAGATAGATACGCAGTATTTT. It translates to CASSGQGAQIDTQYF.